A single sample gave rise to the 9 T cell receptor delta chains below, sequenced in a study of γδ T cells in repeated Plasmodium falciparum infection. Bulk repertoires came from Vgamma9/Vdelta2+ or Vdelta2-negative gammadelta T cells flow-sorted from PBMC. TCRdb re-analyzed the multiplex PCR reads via CATT. This sample has 70,000 to 95,000 delta-chain clones; roughly 1.4% occur once, and the top ten carry 7% to 9.5%. What was sequenced was gamma-delta T cells from blood. The receptors were sampled from a pool of human donors (malaria-infected and uninfected, not separated).

Regarding this clone: TCRdb lists the protein of a much larger clone for this DNA, which differs at residue 19, so this is likely a read error; the protein given here is translated from the DNA itself. The chain joins TRDV3 to TRDJ1; D tentatively reads TRDD2 or TRDD3 (7 bases each). The germline CDR1 and CDR2 sequences are TVYSNPD and GDNSRS (reference sequence). Between the trimmed V and J ends, which lost 0 bases and 1 base, there was a span of 45 bases. CDR3 length: 25 amino acids. The CDR3 protein is CAFRFFLRRAGGLTPPGWCTDKLIF. CDR3 coding DNA: TGTGCCTTTAGATTTTTCCTACGAAGGGCTGGGGGTTTAACGCCGCCAGGATGGTGCACCGATAAACTCATCTTT.

Only a few counts were recorded for this clone. A read error likely explains this, since a far larger clone differs by one base. The identical CDR3 is also encoded by other nucleotide sequences in the sample. V usage is TRDV3 and J usage is TRDJ1; 8 bases are a match to TRDD2. V was pared by 0 bases and J by 0 bases, with 39 bases of the junction left unmatched. Germline V gene lookup returns CDR1 TVYSNPD and CDR2 GDNSRS (reference sequence). The CDR3 is 26 amino acids. The CDR3 loop is CAFSSVHTSYTRRVDIPRYDTDKLIF. The CDR3 DNA sequence: TGTGCCTTTAGCTCCGTCCATACTTCCTACACACGGAGGGTGGATATACCCAGATATGACACCGATAAACTCATCTTT.

This clone has more than one count but fewer than ten. A read error is likely here: a far larger clone is one base away. Other DNA sequences within the sample encode an identical CDR3. The J gene is TRDJ1, the V gene TRDV1; 7 bases are shared with TRDD3. The J gene is absent in TCRdb and was assigned here via DNA matching to germline. After removal of 1 base from V and 1 base from J, the junction contained 24 bases not matched to a gene. The CDR3 sequence is 22 residues long. Per the germline V gene, CDR1 is TSWWSYY and CDR2 is QGS. The CDR3 reads CALGERANRSNWGRCFTDKLIF. The CDR3 nucleotides are TGTGCTCTTGGGGAACGCGCCAACAGGTCTAACTGGGGCCGATGCTTCACCGATAAACTCATCTTT.

There are a few counts of this clone. It differs at one base from a far larger clone, so likely a read error. Additional DNA sequences in this sample encode the identical CDR3. DNA for the CDR3: TGTGCCTGTGACACCGTGAAGGCTAGTCCAGGGGGATACAAAGAAACCGATAAACTCATCTTT. As protein: CACDTVKASPGGYKETDKLIF. The chain couples TRDV2 to TRDJ1; 9 bases are a match to TRDD3. No J segment appears in TCRdb, so it was assigned here by matching the sequence to germline. Germline V lookup: CDR1 GEAIGNYY, CDR2 EKD. The CDR3 is 21 residues long. J gave up 2 bases and V 0 bases, and 21 bases lay outside the gene matches.

Of note for this clone: TCRdb lists the protein of a much larger clone for this DNA, which differs at residue 8, so this is likely a read error; the protein given here is translated from the DNA itself. This chain joins TRDV1 and TRDJ1, with 9 bases aligning to TRDD3. The J gene comes from matching the DNA to germline here; TCRdb lacks it. Trimming cost V 1 base and J 0 bases; bases outside gene matches: 12. This CDR3 is built from 19 residues. The V gene's germline CDR1 is TSWWSYY and CDR2 QGS. CDR3 protein: CALGEPAALGDPNTDKLIF. CDR3 bases: TGTGCTCTTGGGGAACCCGCCGCCCTGGGGGATCCGAACACCGATAAACTCATCTTT.

Many counts were recorded for this clone. This likely reflects a read error, since a far larger clone is one base away. The sample holds other DNA sequences that translate to the same CDR3. The CDR3 region has the DNA TGTGCTCTTGGGGAACTTAGAGTCTTCACCTGGGCAGGGTGGGGATACAGGCTCACCGATAAACTCATCTTT. The encoded protein is CALGELRVFTWAGWGYRLTDKLIF. The chain joins TRDV1 to TRDJ1; 8 nucleotides match TRDD3. There are 24 residues in the CDR3. The germline gives CDR1 TSWWSYY, CDR2 QGS. With V trimmed by 0 bases and J by 1 base, 28 bases remained unmatched.

This clone was counted only a few times. This DNA's translation differs at residue 6 from TCRdb's protein, which comes from a much larger clone; a read error is likely, and the protein shown is translated from the DNA. The CDR3 bases are TGTGCCTGTGACTGGGCTGGGACTTTATCCTGGGACACCCGACAGATGTTTTTC. Translated: CACDWAGTLSWDTRQMFF. The chain links TRDV2 to TRDJ3, with D maybe TRDD3 (5 bases). The J gene is not listed in TCRdb, so it was assigned here from a DNA match to germline. The CDR3 length is 18 residues. V was shortened by 3 bases and J by 1 base, with 15 bases between the two germline ends. In germline, CDR1 is GEAIGNYY, CDR2 EKD.

Regarding this clone: TCRdb has a much larger clone's protein, which differs at residue 3 from the translation of this DNA, likely because of a read error; what is shown is the protein translated from the DNA. The rearrangement uses TRDV1 and TRDJ1; 10 bases align to TRDD3. The J gene, absent from TCRdb, was called here by matching the DNA to germline. CDR3 size: 20 residues. Germline V gene sequence: CDR1 TSWWSYY, CDR2 QGS. The CDR3 is CAPGELGDAYWGIGTDKLIF. The CDR3 region has the DNA TGTGCTCCTGGGGAACTTGGGGATGCGTACTGGGGGATTGGAACCGATAAACTCATCTTT.

In this sample, this clone turned up many times. Since a far larger clone is one base different, this is likely a read error. Other DNA sequences of this sample code for an identical CDR3. The chain carries TRDV2 and TRDJ1; D ambiguous. Germline V gives CDR1 GEAIGNYY, CDR2 EKD. The CDR3 totals 17 residues. CDR3 DNA sequence: TGCGCCTGTGACACCGTCGCCAGTGACCCGTACACCGATAAACTCATCTTT. Amino acids: CACDTVASDPYTDKLIF.